The 8 T cell receptor beta chains below were found in one sample sequenced in a study of T-cell reconstitution after alpha-beta-depleted transplantation in children. Unique molecular identifiers were incorporated into the prepared TCRbeta library. TCRdb reprocessed the PCR reads via MiXCR and lists one record per CDR3 protein. This table holds fewer than 700,000 distinct CDR3 sequences, over 10% found once. The sequenced sample was PBMCs, mostly from graft donor cells, obtained 360 days after TCRalphabeta/CD19-depleted stem cell transplant. Every receptor here comes from a male patient aged 10 to 17 who had a stem cell transplant for acute myeloid leukemia, so the T cells may come from the graft donor.

This clonotype has more than one count but fewer than ten. The CDR3: CSARGGPSSRYTF. CDR3 in DNA: TGCAGTGCTAGAGGAGGGCCTTCATCGCGCTACACCTTC. The genes are TRBV20-1 and TRBJ1-2; no clear D gene. The CDR3 extends over 13 amino acids. Germline values: CDR1 DFQATT, CDR2 SNEGSKA (reference sequence). The V gene lost 1 base and the J gene lost 9 bases, with 15 bases spanning the gap.

The rearrangement uses TRBV30 and TRBJ1-2; no firm D call. Germline V lookup: CDR1 GTSNPN, CDR2 SVGIG (reference sequence). V was pared by 0 bases and J by 8 bases, with 25 bases between. This CDR3 comprises 17 residues. Here the CDR3 reads CAWSVSPGWPPHRGYTF. CDR3 DNA sequence: TGTGCCTGGAGTGTATCACCTGGTTGGCCTCCTCATCGGGGCTACACCTTC.

The rearrangement links TRBV7-9 to TRBJ2-7; tentatively, D is TRBD1 (5 bases). CDR1 is SEHNR, CDR2 FQNEAQ, per germline (reference sequence). The CDR3 length is 15 residues. V lost 4 bases to trimming and J lost 6 bases, with 19 bases between them. This chain's CDR3 is CASSYSLIQAPEQYF. DNA for the CDR3: TGTGCCAGCAGCTACTCGCTAATACAGGCCCCCGAGCAGTACTTC.

There are many counts of this clonotype. The chain joins TRBV20-1 to TRBJ2-5; 11 nucleotides align to TRBD2. Germline trimming cut 7 bases from V and 2 bases from J; bases unmatched to any gene: 3. The CDR3 is made up of 13 amino acids. Germline loops: CDR1 DFQATT, CDR2 SNEGSKA (reference sequence). The CDR3 bases are TGCAGTGGTTTAGCGGGAGGGCAAGAGACCCAGTACTTC. This codes for CSGLAGGQETQYF.

The chain carries TRBV7-6 and TRBJ2-1; 7 positions match TRBD2. This CDR3 region has 13 residues. Germline CDR1 and CDR2: SGHVS and FNYEAQ. V gave up 6 bases and J gave up 10 bases; unmatched junction bases: 9. CDR3 sequence (DNA): TGTGCCAGCAGTCCTGTAGCGGGCCCCGAGCAGTTCTTC. Its translation: CASSPVAGPEQFF.

The chain joins TRBV20-1 to TRBJ1-2; TRBD1 matches at 8 bases. With 6 bases clipped from V and 5 bases from J, the junction kept 8 bases outside the gene matches. CDR1 DFQATT and CDR2 SNEGSKA come from the germline V gene (reference sequence). The CDR3 consists of 13 residues. In DNA, the CDR3 is TGCAGTGCCCTTGACAGGGGAGGGTATGGCTACACCTTC. Residues: CSALDRGGYGYTF.

V and J are TRBV12-5 and TRBJ2-7, with 8 bases matching TRBD2. Trimming took 0 bases from V and 0 from J; bases not matched to a gene: 7. Germline V gene data show CDR1 as LGHNT and CDR2 as FRNRAP. This CDR3 is 17 amino acids long. The DNA for the CDR3 is TGTGCTAGTGGTTTGGTGCGAGCGGGAGAGGACTCCTACGAGCAGTACTTC. The encoded protein is CASGLVRAGEDSYEQYF.

This clonotype was counted a few times. The chain is built from TRBV24-1 and TRBJ2-2; D might be TRBD1 (6 bases). Trimming left V 3 bases short and J 7 bases short, with 14 bases between. The CDR3 runs 15 residues. In germline, CDR1 is KGHDR, CDR2 SFDVKD. DNA of the CDR3: TGTGCCACCAGTGATGAGGGGGTAACTCTCGGGGAGCTGTTTTTT. The encoded protein is CATSDEGVTLGELFF.